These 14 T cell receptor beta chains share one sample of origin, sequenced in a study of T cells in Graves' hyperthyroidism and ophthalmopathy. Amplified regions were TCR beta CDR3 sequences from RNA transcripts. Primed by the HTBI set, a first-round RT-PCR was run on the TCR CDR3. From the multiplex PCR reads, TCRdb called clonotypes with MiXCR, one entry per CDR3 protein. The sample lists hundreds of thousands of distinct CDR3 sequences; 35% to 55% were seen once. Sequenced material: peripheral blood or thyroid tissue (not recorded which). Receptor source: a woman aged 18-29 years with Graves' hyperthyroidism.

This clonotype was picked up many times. This CDR3 is CAPDAESKCNQPQHF. CDR3 coding DNA: TGTGCCCCGGACGCAGAATCTAAATGCAATCAGCCCCAGCATTTT. This chain joins TRBV15 and TRBJ1-5; no firm D call. The CDR3 has 15 amino acids. Germline V lookup: CDR1 LNHNV, CDR2 YYDKDF (reference sequence). Deletions cut 11 bases from V and 2 bases from J, with 19 bases between.

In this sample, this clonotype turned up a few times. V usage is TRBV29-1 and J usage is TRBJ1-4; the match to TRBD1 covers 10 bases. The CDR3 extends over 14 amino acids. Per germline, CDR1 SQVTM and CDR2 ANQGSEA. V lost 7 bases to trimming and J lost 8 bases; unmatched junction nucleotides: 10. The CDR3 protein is CSALRDRGKEKLFF. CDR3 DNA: TGCAGCGCCCTCCGGGACAGGGGAAAGGAAAAACTGTTTTTT.

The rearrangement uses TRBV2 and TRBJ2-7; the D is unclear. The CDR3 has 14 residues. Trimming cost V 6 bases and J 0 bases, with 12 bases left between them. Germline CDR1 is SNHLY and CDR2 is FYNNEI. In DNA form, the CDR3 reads TGTGCCAGCAGCGTAGGGCTTTACTCCTACGAGCAGTACTTC. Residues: CASSVGLYSYEQYF.

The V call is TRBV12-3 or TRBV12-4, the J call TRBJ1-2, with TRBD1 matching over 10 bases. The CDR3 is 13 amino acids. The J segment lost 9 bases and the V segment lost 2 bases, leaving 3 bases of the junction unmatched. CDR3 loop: CASSLPGQGSYTF. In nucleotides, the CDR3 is TGTGCCAGCAGTTTACCGGGACAGGGGAGCTACACCTTC.

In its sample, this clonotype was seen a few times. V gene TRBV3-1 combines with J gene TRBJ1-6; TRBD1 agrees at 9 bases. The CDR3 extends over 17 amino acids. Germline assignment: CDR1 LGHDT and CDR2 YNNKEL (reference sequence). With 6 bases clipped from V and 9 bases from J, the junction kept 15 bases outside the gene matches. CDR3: CASSYRPRQGEISPLHF. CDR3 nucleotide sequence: TGTGCCAGCAGTTACCGCCCTCGACAGGGGGAGATTTCACCCCTCCACTTT.

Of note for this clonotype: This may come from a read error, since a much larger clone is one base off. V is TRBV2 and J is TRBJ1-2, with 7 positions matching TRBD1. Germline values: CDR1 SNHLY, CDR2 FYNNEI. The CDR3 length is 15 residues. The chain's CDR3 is CDSSLGTVANYGYTF. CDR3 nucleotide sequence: TGTGACAGCAGTTTAGGGACAGTCGCTAACTATGGCTACACCTTC.

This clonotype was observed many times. For the CDR3, the DNA is TGTGCCAGCAGCCTCCAGGGGTACGACAACGCCATATATTTT. It specifies CASSLQGYDNAIYF. This chain connects TRBV7-6 to TRBJ1-3, with D possibly TRBD1 on 6 matching bases. The V end lost 5 bases, the J end lost 11 bases, and 19 bases lay between the germline ends. The CDR3 length is 14 residues. Germline CDR1 reads SGHVS; CDR2 reads FNYEAQ. Complete variable domain (other parts from reference TRBV7-6 and TRBJ1-3): GAGVSQSPRYKVTKRGQDVALRCDPISGHVSLYWYRQALGQGPEFLTYFNYEAQQDKSGLPNDRFSAERPEGSISTLTIQRTEQRDSAMYRCASSLQGYDNAIYFGEGSWLTVV.

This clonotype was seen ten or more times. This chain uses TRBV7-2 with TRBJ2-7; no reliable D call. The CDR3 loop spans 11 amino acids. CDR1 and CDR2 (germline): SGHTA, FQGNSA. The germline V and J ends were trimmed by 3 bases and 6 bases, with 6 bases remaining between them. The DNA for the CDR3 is TGTGCCAGCAGCTTGGCACTCGAGCAGTACTTC. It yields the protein CASSLALEQYF.

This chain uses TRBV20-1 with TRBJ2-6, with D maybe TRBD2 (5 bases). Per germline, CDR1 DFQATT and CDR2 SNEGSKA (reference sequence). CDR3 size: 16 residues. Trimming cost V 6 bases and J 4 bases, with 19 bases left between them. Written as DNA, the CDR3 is TGCAGTGCCCCGAGGGTATTGTGGAGCGGGGCCAACGTCCTGACTTTC. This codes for CSAPRVLWSGANVLTF.

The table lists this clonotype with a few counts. The DNA for the CDR3 is TGTGCCAGCAGCCCAGGGACTTCAGCCTACGAGCAGTACTTC. It encodes CASSPGTSAYEQYF. The chain links TRBV7-9 to TRBJ2-7, with D perhaps TRBD2 (6 bases). V lost 5 bases and J lost 2, with 13 bases in between. This CDR3 has 14 amino acids. Per the germline V gene, CDR1 is SEHNR and CDR2 is FQNEAQ (reference sequence).

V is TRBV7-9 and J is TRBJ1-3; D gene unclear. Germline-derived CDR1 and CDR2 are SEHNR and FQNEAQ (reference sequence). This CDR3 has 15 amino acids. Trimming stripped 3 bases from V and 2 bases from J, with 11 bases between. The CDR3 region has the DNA TGTGCCAGCAGCTTCGGGATAACGGCTGGAAACACCATATATTTT. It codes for CASSFGITAGNTIYF.

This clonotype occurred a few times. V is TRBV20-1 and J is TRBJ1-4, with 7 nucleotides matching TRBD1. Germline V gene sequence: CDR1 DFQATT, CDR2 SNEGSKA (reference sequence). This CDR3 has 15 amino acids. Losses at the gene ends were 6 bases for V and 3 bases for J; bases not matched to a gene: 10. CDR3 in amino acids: CSAAEDRSANEKLFF. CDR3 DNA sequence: TGCAGTGCGGCGGAGGACAGGTCGGCTAATGAAAAACTGTTTTTT.

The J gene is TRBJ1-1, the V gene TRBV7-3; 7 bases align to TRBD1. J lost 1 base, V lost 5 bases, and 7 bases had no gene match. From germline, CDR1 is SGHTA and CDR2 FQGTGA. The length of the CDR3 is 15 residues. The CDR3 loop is CASSLAGQTNTEAFF. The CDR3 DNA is TGTGCCAGCAGCCTCGCGGGACAGACGAACACTGAAGCTTTCTTT.

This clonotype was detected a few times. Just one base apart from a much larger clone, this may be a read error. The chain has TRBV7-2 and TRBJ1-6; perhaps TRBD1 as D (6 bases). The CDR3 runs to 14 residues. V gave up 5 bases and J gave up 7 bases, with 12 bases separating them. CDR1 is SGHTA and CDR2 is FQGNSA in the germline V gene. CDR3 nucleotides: TGTGCCAGCAGCCCACAGGGTCGAAATTCACCCCTCCACTTT. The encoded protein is CASSPQGRNSPLHF.